This T cell receptor beta chain was found in a study of cytomegalovirus exposure and HLA in healthy donors. Study-wide results and caveats: Across donors, sequencing depth was assumed by presence/absence analyses to be roughly uniform.

The ends lost 6 bases at V and 4 bases at J; junction bases unmatched: 17. Germline-derived CDR1 and CDR2 are SGHVS and FNYEAQ. The CDR3 is 19 residues long. This PCR relied on a set of 60 Vbeta primers and 13 Jbeta primers. Produced via immunoSEQ multiplex PCR; TCRdb's table is partial and in-frame only. Here the sample spans fewer than 250,000 clones, 77% being singletons. About this clone itself: Its antigen is unidentified.

This receptor was taken from a woman aged 25-40 years in good health and CMV-seropositive. The material sequenced was PBMCs. The rearrangement uses TRBV7-6 and TRBJ2-5; 13 nucleotides line up with TRBD2. The CDR3 spells CASSSTPGLAGPRGETQYF. Here the CDR3 DNA reads TGTGCCAGCAGTTCTACCCCGGGACTAGCGGGGCCGAGGGGAGAGACCCAGTACTTC.